This T cell receptor (beta chain) derives from a study of T cell changes during pregnancy in multiple sclerosis. The CDR3 totals 13 residues. Per the germline V gene, CDR1 is MRHNA and CDR2 is SNTAGT. Trimming pared 4 bases from V and 3 bases from J, leaving 8 bases between. Profiling relied on immunoSEQ multiplex PCR, and the TCRdb table lists in-frame clones only, not all of them. The table has around 72,000 clones, around nine tenths seen once. This sequence joins TRBV6-4 and TRBJ2-3; D remains ambiguous. This receptor was taken from a female donor with multiple sclerosis, enrolled in a pregnancy study. The sample was CD4+ T cells from peripheral blood mononuclear cells, taken before pregnancy. The CDR3 bases are TGTGCCAGCAGTGCGTCGTTTACAGATACGCAGTATTTT. This codes for CASSASFTDTQYF.